This T cell receptor (beta chain) stems from a study of response to subunit inactivated influenza vaccine. Findings and caveats of the study: Authors suggested few new T cells are recruited by each seasonal influenza vaccination.

TCRdb used MiXCR to reprocess the RT-PCR reads, holding one entry per CDR3 protein. The data contain roughly 700,000 distinct CDR3 sequences, roughly 14% of them singletons. The V gene's germline CDR1 is LGHNA and CDR2 YSLEER. Trimming removed 6 bases from V and 0 bases from J; junction bases left unmatched: 4. The CDR3 is made up of 15 amino acids. Concerning this clonotype: Its specificity is not known.

The material sequenced was PBMCs from blood, taken 14 days before vaccination. The chain uses TRBV4-3 and TRBJ2-2, with 7 bases lining up with TRBD2. This TCR was sampled from a man aged 50 or older who received an inactivated influenza vaccine. For the CDR3, the DNA is TGCGCCAGCAGAAAACTAGCGTCGAACACCGGGGAGCTGTTTTTT. It is translated as CASRKLASNTGELFF.